Described below is a single T cell receptor (beta chain) sequence and its context. The table came from immunoSEQ multiplex PCR; TCRdb's copy has only in-frame clones and leaves some out. The sample lists about 120,000 clones; more than 75% were seen once. This record belongs to a study of control samples from healthy donors and cancer patients. The CDR3 length is 12 residues. Trimming removed 4 bases from V and 8 bases from J, with 11 bases in between. CDR1 is MNHEY, CDR2 SVGAGI, per germline. The sequence was collected from a man aged 35 to 55 in good health. The sequenced material came from blood. This chain uses TRBV6-5 with TRBJ1-2, with no clear D. The CDR3 DNA sequence: TGTGCCAGCAGTTTGAACCGGCGGGGCTACACCTTC. Its translation is CASSLNRRGYTF.